Presented here are 22 T cell receptor beta chains from one specimen sequenced in a study of monozygotic twins with inflammatory bowel disease. Reprocessing the 5' RACE reads, TCRdb reports a single entry for every CDR3 protein and omits DNA. The data include approximately 380,000 distinct CDR3 sequences; the top ten clones carry just over 2.5%. The sequenced material came from blood. These TCRs come from a human donor with ulcerative colitis or Crohn's disease, or a healthy co-twin of an affected twin (not recorded which).

The chain is built from TRBV5-1 and TRBJ1-2; the D call of TRBD1 rests on TCRdb alone, since no DNA is present to check it. This CDR3 comprises 14 residues. CDR1 and CDR2 from the germline V gene are SGHRS and YFSETQ. CDR3 residues: CASSLADRATGYTF.

This sequence joins TRBV5-1 and TRBJ2-2; TCRdb names TRBD2, which stays unverified in the absence of DNA. From germline, CDR1 is SGHRS and CDR2 YFSETQ. There are 17 residues in the CDR3. CDR3 sequence: CASSLATSGVDTGELFF.

V usage is TRBV20-1 and J usage is TRBJ2-1. The CDR3 is 12 residues long. Per the germline V gene, CDR1 is DFQATT and CDR2 is SNEGSKA (reference sequence). CDR3: CSARDLAGEQFF.

This sequence joins TRBV5-1 and TRBJ2-7; TCRdb outputs TRBD1, but without DNA this stays unchecked. Germline CDR1 and CDR2: SGHRS and YFSETQ. The CDR3 runs to 15 residues. CDR3 sequence: CASSPGQGERYEQYF.

This chain's CDR3 is CASRIEETQYF. This chain links TRBV2 with TRBJ2-5. The CDR3 length is 11 residues. CDR1 is SNHLY, CDR2 FYNNEI, per germline.

CDR3 in amino acids: CASSQTRTSRDTGELFF. The chain employs TRBV27 and TRBJ2-2; checking the TCRdb D call of TRBD2 is not possible without DNA. The germline V gene encodes CDR1 MNHEY and CDR2 SMNVEV (reference sequence). The CDR3 has 17 amino acids.

The CDR3 loop reads CASSHTDPSGDSNQPQHF. The chain uses TRBV3-1 and TRBJ1-5. CDR3 size: 18 residues. CDR1 and CDR2 (germline): LGHDT, YNNKEL (reference sequence).

J is TRBJ2-5 and V is TRBV12-3 or TRBV12-4; TCRdb designates TRBD1, a call that cannot be tested without DNA. The CDR3 sequence is 15 residues long. CDR3 loop: CASSLWGESPETQYF.

This sequence joins TRBV24-1 and TRBJ2-7; TCRdb gives TRBD2 as the D gene, but with no DNA this cannot be confirmed. Germline values: CDR1 KGHDR, CDR2 SFDVKD. The CDR3 covers 12 residues. The CDR3 sequence: CATKGTSYEQYF.

This chain joins TRBV4-3 and TRBJ2-7; the D call of TRBD1 rests on TCRdb alone, since no DNA is present to check it. Germline V gene data show CDR1 as LGHNA and CDR2 as YSLEER. This CDR3 contains 15 residues. This CDR3 reads CASSQDQRQNYEQYF.

The gene calls are TRBV20-1 and TRBJ2-7; TCRdb outputs TRBD1, but without DNA this stays unchecked. The CDR3 runs 13 residues. Germline CDR1 is DFQATT and CDR2 is SNEGSKA (reference sequence). The CDR3 loop is CSAGGTENYEQYF.

J is TRBJ2-2 and V is TRBV18; without DNA, the TCRdb call of TRBD1 cannot be checked. CDR1 and CDR2 from the germline V gene are KGHSH and LQKENI. The CDR3 has 16 amino acids. This chain's CDR3 is CASSPPTQGYTGELFF.

The J gene is TRBJ1-2, the V gene TRBV9; TCRdb names TRBD1, which stays unverified in the absence of DNA. Germline V lookup: CDR1 SGDLS, CDR2 YYNGEE. This CDR3 comprises 16 residues. This chain's CDR3 is CASSVVSQGANYGYTF.

This CDR3 reads CATSDPGQAYNEQFF. The chain employs TRBV24-1 and TRBJ2-1; the D call from TCRdb, TRBD1, cannot be confirmed without DNA. CDR3 length: 15 amino acids. Germline loops: CDR1 KGHDR, CDR2 SFDVKD.

V and J are TRBV7-3 and TRBJ2-1; the D call from TCRdb, TRBD1, cannot be confirmed without DNA. The length of the CDR3 is 13 residues. Germline V CDR1 and CDR2: SGHTA, FQGTGA. The CDR3 loop is CASSLNGQGAQFF.

This chain connects TRBV5-1 to TRBJ1-2; no DNA is available, so the TRBD1 call from TCRdb remains unchecked. From germline, CDR1 is SGHRS and CDR2 YFSETQ. The CDR3 length is 15 residues. CDR3 loop: CASSPSPGTGSGYTF.

The V and J genes are TRBV20-1 and TRBJ1-2; the D gene TCRdb calls, TRBD1, cannot be checked with no DNA. There are 12 residues in the CDR3. Germline V gives CDR1 DFQATT, CDR2 SNEGSKA (reference sequence). CDR3 loop: CSALDRGYGYTF.

The V call is TRBV28, the J call TRBJ2-3; TCRdb calls TRBD1, which cannot be checked without DNA. CDR1 and CDR2 (germline): MDHEN, SYDVKM. The CDR3 length is 15 residues. The CDR3 sequence: CASKADRGMVDTQYF.

The chain carries TRBV7-7 and TRBJ2-5; TCRdb's D call, TRBD2, is unchecked because there is no DNA. Germline CDR1 is SSHAT and CDR2 is FNYEAQ (reference sequence). The CDR3 has 14 amino acids. The CDR3 loop reads CASSLFGGAETQYF.

The gene calls are TRBV6-1 and TRBJ2-6; TCRdb's D call, TRBD1, is unchecked because there is no DNA. In germline, CDR1 is MNHNS, CDR2 SASEGT. This CDR3 is built from 19 residues. CDR3 region: CASSATEGVDSSGANVLTF.

This CDR3 is CASSYSLTGGSGTDTQYF. The genes are TRBV6-5 and TRBJ2-3; absent DNA, TCRdb's TRBD1 call cannot be checked. Looked up from germline, CDR1 is MNHEY and CDR2 is SVGAGI. The CDR3 is 18 residues long.

This chain connects TRBV5-5 to TRBJ1-3. This CDR3 has 15 residues. The germline CDR1 and CDR2 sequences are SGHKS and YYEKEE (reference sequence). This CDR3 is CASSLWGNSGNTIYF.